These 21 T cell receptor beta chains share one sample of origin, sequenced in a study of blood T cell repertoires in COVID-19 (TCRdb year 2020). Receptor libraries were prepared by the immunoSEQ multiplex PCR assay. This is the immuneACCESS table as TCRdb keeps it, with only in-frame sequences that have V and J called. A part of the clones is gone; compared with another copy, unresolved V genes explain less than half, and the rest is unexplained. This sample holds about 370,000 clones; roughly nine tenths were observed only once. Jointly, the top ten make up more than 0.8% of the sample. Sequencing was performed on PBMCs or T cells enriched from blood (not recorded which). The origin of the receptors is a man younger than 35 who had recovered from COVID-19.

V usage is TRBV27 and J usage is TRBJ2-2; D not certain. Trimming removed 0 bases at V and 1 base at J, with 6 bases between. The V gene's germline CDR1 is MNHEY and CDR2 SMNVEV (reference sequence). The CDR3 loop spans 15 amino acids. As DNA, the CDR3 is TGTGCCAGCAGTTTATCCCCCGTGAACACCGGGGAGCTGTTTTTT. It translates to CASSLSPVNTGELFF.

The chain is built from TRBV19 and TRBJ2-1; TRBD2 matches at 8 bases. CDR1 and CDR2 from the germline V gene are LNHDA and SQIVND (reference sequence). The V segment lost 5 bases and the J segment 6 bases; nucleotides outside the gene matches: 6. The CDR3 spans 14 residues. The CDR3 loop reads CASSWGLGGNEQFF. The CDR3 nucleotides are TGTGCCAGTAGTTGGGGACTAGGGGGCAATGAGCAGTTCTTC.

J is TRBJ2-7 and V is TRBV15, with 8 bases identical to TRBD2. The germline CDR1 and CDR2 sequences are LNHNV and YYDKDF (reference sequence). V was pared by 0 bases and J by 7 bases, with 8 bases of the junction left unmatched. This CDR3 has 15 residues. The CDR3 sequence: CATSRDLAGGSEQYF. The CDR3 DNA reads as TGTGCCACCAGCAGAGATCTAGCGGGTGGGTCGGAGCAGTACTTC.

This clone was seen only a few times. One end of the junction does not line up with germline, which may come from a read error. V is TRBV28 and J is TRBJ2-7; TRBD1 matches at 7 bases. Per germline, CDR1 MDHEN and CDR2 SYDVKM. CDR3 size: 14 residues. CDR3 bases: TGTGCCAGCTGTTTCACAGGGGAATCCTACGAGCAGTACTTC. Amino acids: CASCFTGESYEQYF.

The chain uses TRBV19 and TRBJ1-1, with D possibly TRBD1 on 6 matching bases. The germline V gene encodes CDR1 LNHDA and CDR2 SQIVND (reference sequence). This CDR3 has 13 residues. The V and J ends lost 5 bases and 1 base respectively, with 8 bases between them. The CDR3 is CASSQGQNTEAFF. CDR3 nucleotide sequence: TGTGCCAGTAGTCAGGGACAGAACACTGAAGCTTTCTTT.

The CDR3 DNA sequence: TGTGCCATCAGAAGCGGGAGTTCCTACGAGCAGTACTTC. It specifies CAIRSGSSYEQYF. The chain joins TRBV10-3 to TRBJ2-7; 8 nucleotides line up with TRBD2. Germline values: CDR1 ENHRY, CDR2 SYGVKD. V trimming: 6 bases; J trimming: 1 base; junction bases outside the gene matches: 2. CDR3 length: 13 amino acids.

This clone was observed a few times. The chain combines TRBV3-1 (or the pseudogene TRBV3-2) with TRBJ1-4; no reliable D call. The CDR3 spans 19 residues. Trimming took 0 bases from V and 6 from J, leaving 23 bases between them. Germline loops: CDR1 LGHDT, CDR2 YNNKEL (reference sequence). The CDR3 DNA follows: TGTGCCAGCAGCCAAGAGGGGTGCGAGAGGAGGAGCCGGGATGAAAAACTGTTTTTT. As protein: CASSQEGCERRSRDEKLFF.

This chain uses TRBV27 with TRBJ2-7; TRBD1 matches at 7 bases. Looked up from germline, CDR1 is MNHEY and CDR2 is SMNVEV (reference sequence). This CDR3 has 13 residues. Trimming removed 6 bases from V and 3 bases from J; junction bases left unmatched: 5. The CDR3 loop is CASSPGQYYEQYF. CDR3 nucleotide sequence: TGTGCCAGCAGCCCGGGACAGTACTACGAGCAGTACTTC.

V and J are TRBV5-4 and TRBJ1-2; TRBD1 aligns across 9 bases. The V segment lost 3 bases and the J segment 2 bases; nucleotides outside the gene matches: 5. The CDR3 is 15 residues long. CDR1 and CDR2 (germline): SGHNT, YYREEE (reference sequence). The DNA for the CDR3 is TGTGCCAGCAGCTCGGGACAGGGTCAGAACTATGGCTACACCTTC. This sequence encodes CASSSGQGQNYGYTF.

This sequence joins TRBV19 and TRBJ2-7; tentative D call: TRBD1 (5 bases). CDR1 is LNHDA, CDR2 SQIVND, per germline (reference sequence). Trimming left V 5 bases short and J 0 bases short, with 8 bases between. The CDR3 has 13 amino acids. CDR3 nucleotide sequence: TGTGCCAGTAGTCCAGGGCACTCCTACGAGCAGTACTTC. It yields the protein CASSPGHSYEQYF.

The V gene is TRBV14, the J gene TRBJ2-5, with TRBD1 identical over 9 bases. CDR1 SGHDN and CDR2 FVKESK come from the germline V gene. This CDR3 region has 17 residues. Unmatched junction bases numbered 7, after V lost 1 base and J lost 1 base. CDR3 coding DNA: TGTGCCAGCAGCCAAGGGACAGGGGCGAATATCCAAGAGACCCAGTACTTC. This sequence encodes CASSQGTGANIQETQYF.

This sequence joins TRBV3-1 (or the pseudogene TRBV3-2) and TRBJ1-1, with 8 bases lining up with TRBD1. The V and J ends lost 3 bases and 5 bases, in that order; junction bases with no gene match: 11. The CDR3 consists of 16 residues. Germline CDR1 and CDR2: LGHDT and YNNKEL (reference sequence). Here the CDR3 reads CASSHPQGARGTEAFF. The CDR3 nucleotides read TGTGCCAGCAGCCATCCCCAGGGGGCGAGAGGGACTGAAGCTTTCTTT.

The rearrangement links TRBV19 to TRBJ1-2; D ambiguous. The CDR3 consists of 13 residues. Germline assignment: CDR1 LNHDA and CDR2 SQIVND (reference sequence). Trimming pared 3 bases from V and 2 bases from J, leaving 7 bases between. The chain's CDR3 is CASSMGKNYGYTF. CDR3 nucleotides: TGTGCCAGTAGTATGGGCAAAAACTATGGCTACACCTTC. The whole variable domain, filled in from reference TRBV19 and TRBJ1-2, reads DGGITQSPKYLFRKEGQNVTLSCEQNLNHDAMYWYRQDPGQGLRLIYYSQIVNDFQKGDIAEGYSVSREKKESFPLTVTSAQKNPTAFYLCASSMGKNYGYTFGSGTRLTVV.

This clone was seen just once. The chain uses TRBV29-1 and TRBJ2-7; 9 nucleotides align to TRBD2. This CDR3 contains 12 residues. Germline CDR1 SQVTM, CDR2 ANQGSEA. V was clipped by 7 bases and J by 2 bases; unmatched bases: 3. The CDR3 DNA sequence: TGCAGCGCCCGCGGGAGGGCCTACGAGCAGTACTTC. Translating it yields CSARGRAYEQYF.

The CDR3 nucleotides are TGTGCCAGCGAAAGTCGGACAGGGGCCGGCTACACCTTC. Protein sequence: CASESRTGAGYTF. This chain joins TRBV6-5 and TRBJ1-2; TRBD1 agrees at 9 bases. The CDR3 extends over 13 amino acids. V trimming: 8 bases; J trimming: 8 bases; junction bases outside the gene matches: 9. Germline V gives CDR1 MNHEY, CDR2 SVGAGI.

The chain employs TRBV19 and TRBJ1-2; 9 bases fit TRBD1. The V segment lost 3 bases and the J segment 6 bases; nucleotides outside the gene matches: 11. Germline-derived CDR1 and CDR2 are LNHDA and SQIVND (reference sequence). The CDR3 is 16 amino acids. The CDR3 coding sequence is TGTGCCAGTAGTATTTACGACCCGGGACAGGGTGATGGCTACACCTTC. As protein: CASSIYDPGQGDGYTF. Full variable domain (outside the CDR3, taken from reference TRBV19 and TRBJ1-2): DGGITQSPKYLFRKEGQNVTLSCEQNLNHDAMYWYRQDPGQGLRLIYYSQIVNDFQKGDIAEGYSVSREKKESFPLTVTSAQKNPTAFYLCASSIYDPGQGDGYTFGSGTRLTVV.

This clone has a single count. The rearrangement uses TRBV19 and TRBJ2-1; 7 nucleotides align to TRBD2. Germline V gives CDR1 LNHDA, CDR2 SQIVND (reference sequence). CDR3 size: 15 residues. Trimming cost V 5 bases and J 0 bases; bases outside gene matches: 4. CDR3 sequence: CASSALASSYNEQFF. The DNA of the CDR3 is TGTGCCAGTAGTGCACTAGCGAGCTCCTACAATGAGCAGTTCTTC.

This clone was observed a single time. The gene calls are TRBV7-6 and TRBJ2-7, with TRBD2 matching 7 bases. J was trimmed by 6 bases and V by 5 bases; bases with no gene match: 10. The germline gives CDR1 SGHVS, CDR2 FNYEAQ. The CDR3 is made up of 14 amino acids. The CDR3 loop is CASSVAPASGEQYF. In nucleotides, the CDR3 is TGTGCCAGCAGCGTGGCCCCGGCTAGCGGCGAGCAGTACTTC.

This clone was seen only once. The chain recombines TRBV9 with TRBJ2-3; 7 bases are shared with TRBD2. The trim removed 2 bases at V and 0 bases at J, leaving 3 bases unmatched. The CDR3 consists of 15 residues. The germline CDR1 and CDR2 sequences are SGDLS and YYNGEE. The CDR3 region is CASSVSGMSTDTQYF. CDR3 DNA sequence: TGTGCCAGCAGCGTCAGCGGGATGAGCACAGATACGCAGTATTTT.

The chain recombines TRBV5-8 with TRBJ1-2, with D possibly matching TRBD1 (6 bases). The V and J ends lost 1 base and 6 bases respectively, with 13 bases between them. Germline V lookup: CDR1 SGHTS, CDR2 YDEGEE. The CDR3 consists of 14 residues. In nucleotides, the CDR3 is TGTGCCAGCAGCTTGCTCCGGGGGGCGAATGGCTACACCTTC. Protein product: CASSLLRGANGYTF.

This chain links TRBV6-4 with TRBJ2-1; 15 nucleotides agree with TRBD2. Germline CDR1 MRHNA, CDR2 SNTAGT. J lost 6 bases, V lost 5 bases, and 5 bases had no gene match. This CDR3 comprises 16 residues. The CDR3 nucleotides read TGTGCCAGCAGTACCCAGGGACTAGCGGGAGGCAATGAGCAGTTCTTC. Protein sequence: CASSTQGLAGGNEQFF.